This record covers a single TCR beta chain. The antigen remains unidentified. Germline V gene lookup returns CDR1 PRHDT and CDR2 FYEKMQ (reference sequence). The CDR3 contains 14 residues. V trimming: 3 bases; J trimming: 8 bases; junction bases outside the gene matches: 3. Sequencing was performed with immunoSEQ multiplex PCR; in TCRdb, only in-frame clones are kept and a portion is missing. The table includes tens of thousands of clones, about nine tenths detected once. The data were obtained in a study of T cells in localized non-small cell lung cancer. Study-wide points: Sequencing covered just one tumor region, so heterogeneity cannot be ruled out.

The chain combines TRBV13 with TRBJ1-6, with 8 bases lining up with TRBD1. The receptor was derived from a woman aged 40-69 years with stage I lung adenocarcinoma. The source was peripheral blood, collected before any cancer treatment. The CDR3 sequence is CASSLQGAYSPLHF. CDR3 nucleotide sequence: TGTGCCAGCAGCTTGCAGGGGGCTTATTCACCCCTCCACTTT.